The 31 T cell receptor beta chains listed next were all sequenced from one sample in a study of T cell responses to AZD1222 COVID-19 vaccine. Here immunoSEQ multiplex PCR was the method, and the copy in TCRdb shows in-frame clones only, minus some. The sample lists approximately 130,000 clones; 90% were seen once. The material was peripheral blood, obtained on day 0 of AZD1222 vaccination. The receptors shown here come from an adult in good health.

V usage is TRBV7-2 and J usage is TRBJ1-5; TRBD1 is a possible D gene (5 bases). The germline gives CDR1 SGHTA, CDR2 FQGNSA. CDR3 length: 14 residues. Trimming cost V 8 bases and J 6 bases, with 17 bases left between them. CDR3 DNA: TGTGCCAGCGGCTACGGGACCCTTTTTCAGCCCCAGCATTTT. Its protein is CASGYGTLFQPQHF.

The chain is built from TRBV5-4 and TRBJ2-2; 8 nucleotides align to TRBD2. Germline CDR1 SGHNT, CDR2 YYREEE (reference sequence). The CDR3 loop spans 15 amino acids. V was pared by 4 bases and J by 4 bases, with 6 bases of the junction left unmatched. The CDR3 DNA reads TGTGCCAGCAGCCTCGGACTAGCTAGCACCGGGGAGCTGTTTTTT. As protein: CASSLGLASTGELFF.

The rearrangement links TRBV7-9 to TRBJ2-7; TRBD1 matches at 9 bases. In germline, CDR1 is SEHNR, CDR2 FQNEAQ (reference sequence). Trimming took 4 bases from V and 3 from J; bases not matched to a gene: 10. The CDR3 runs 16 residues. The CDR3 DNA reads as TGTGCCAGCAGCTACCCCGCCGGGACAGGGCACTACGAGCAGTACTTC. Protein: CASSYPAGTGHYEQYF.

V usage is TRBV5-1 and J usage is TRBJ2-3, with 9 bases lining up with TRBD2. The CDR3 is 17 amino acids. The J segment lost 6 bases and the V segment lost 2 bases, leaving 13 bases of the junction unmatched. Germline V gene sequence: CDR1 SGHRS, CDR2 YFSETQ. The CDR3 region is CASSFRSLAGITDTQYF. The CDR3 region has the DNA TGCGCCAGCAGCTTCCGGTCACTAGCGGGTATTACCGATACGCAGTATTTT.

The chain links TRBV7-9 to TRBJ2-7; TRBD1 aligns across 7 bases. Germline CDR1 is SEHNR and CDR2 is FQNEAQ (reference sequence). The CDR3 consists of 14 residues. Trimming removed 4 bases from V and 0 bases from J; junction bases left unmatched: 3. The CDR3 reads CASSSGTASYEQYF. The CDR3 region has the DNA TGTGCCAGCAGCTCCGGGACAGCCTCCTACGAGCAGTACTTC.

CDR3 protein: CASKGGLGTDTQYF. In DNA form, the CDR3 reads TGTGCCTCTAAAGGGGGGCTCGGGACAGATACGCAGTATTTT. The genes are TRBV6-5 and TRBJ2-3; the D gene could be TRBD1 or TRBD2 (6 bases each). The CDR3 extends over 14 amino acids. Per germline, CDR1 MNHEY and CDR2 SVGAGI. Trimming left V 11 bases short and J 3 bases short, with 18 bases between.

The V gene is TRBV18, the J gene TRBJ1-5; D call uncertain. Germline CDR1 reads KGHSH; CDR2 reads LQKENI. This CDR3 contains 13 residues. The V end lost 3 bases, the J end lost 5 bases, and 8 bases lay between the germline ends. The CDR3 sequence is CASSPGRDQPQHF. DNA of the CDR3: TGTGCCAGCTCACCGGGCAGAGATCAGCCCCAGCATTTT.

V is TRBV11-2 and J is TRBJ2-2; tentatively, D is TRBD1 or TRBD2 (5 bases each). The germline CDR1 and CDR2 sequences are SGHAT and FQNNGV. V lost 0 bases, J lost 2 bases, and 16 bases lay in between. The CDR3 extends over 18 amino acids. CDR3 DNA: TGTGCCAGCAGCTTAGATTACGGAGGACACCCTAACACCGGGGAGCTGTTTTTT. It specifies CASSLDYGGHPNTGELFF.

With regard to this clone: Other DNA sequences in this specimen translate into the identical CDR3. The chain links TRBV6-2 or TRBV6-3 to TRBJ1-2, with D possibly being TRBD1 (6 bases). The CDR3 is made up of 13 amino acids. CDR1 is MNHEY, CDR2 SVGEGT, per germline. Deletions cut 6 bases from V and 8 bases from J, with 16 bases between. The CDR3 here is CASSPRGRGGYTF. The CDR3 nucleotides read TGTGCCAGCAGCCCCCGGGGGCGCGGAGGCTACACCTTC.

The rearrangement joins TRBV19 to TRBJ1-2; D may be TRBD1 (5 bases). Germline V gene lookup returns CDR1 LNHDA and CDR2 SQIVND (reference sequence). CDR3 length equals 13 residues. Trimming removed 3 bases at V and 4 bases at J, with 9 bases between. The CDR3, as DNA: TGTGCCAGTAGTATGGGGCGGACCTATGGCTACACCTTC. Amino acids: CASSMGRTYGYTF.

This clone appeared a few times. This sequence joins TRBV6-6 and TRBJ2-1; 8 bases are a match to TRBD2. Germline-derived CDR1 and CDR2 are MNHNY and SVGAGI (reference sequence). After removal of 5 bases from V and 10 bases from J, the junction contained 10 bases not matched to a gene. The CDR3 is 14 amino acids. The CDR3 spells CASSQSGSNPEQFF. CDR3 bases: TGTGCCAGCAGTCAAAGCGGGAGCAACCCCGAGCAGTTCTTC.

The CDR3 sequence is CASSRSGTGGTNYGYTF. The CDR3 coding sequence is TGTGCCAGCAGCCGCTCCGGGACAGGGGGCACAAACTATGGCTACACCTTC. The chain recombines TRBV6-2 or TRBV6-3 with TRBJ1-2, with 12 bases lining up with TRBD1. The CDR3 is made up of 17 amino acids. The germline V gene has CDR1 MNHEY and CDR2 SVGEGT. V lost 6 bases, J lost 2 bases, and 10 bases stayed unmatched.

This CDR3 is CLCGGRGTDTQYF. DNA of the CDR3: TGTTTGTGTGGCGGGAGAGGCACAGATACGCAGTATTTT. The V call is TRBV28, the J call TRBJ2-3; TRBD2 aligns across 7 bases. Per the germline V gene, CDR1 is MDHEN and CDR2 is SYDVKM. The CDR3 is 13 amino acids.

The chain links TRBV7-9 to TRBJ2-7, with a weak D call TRBD2 (6 bases). CDR1 SEHNR and CDR2 FQNEAQ come from the germline V gene (reference sequence). This CDR3 region has 14 residues. V lost 3 bases to trimming and J lost 2 bases, with 11 bases between them. The CDR3 DNA follows: TGTGCCAGCAGCTTTTACGGGGGAACCTACGAGCAGTACTTC. It codes for CASSFYGGTYEQYF.

The V gene is TRBV10-1, the J gene TRBJ2-2, with D perhaps TRBD1 (6 bases). Between the trimmed V and J ends, which lost 5 bases and 7 bases, there was a span of 11 bases. This CDR3 contains 13 residues. The germline CDR1 and CDR2 sequences are WNHNN and SYGVQD (reference sequence). CDR3 loop: CASSFTGNGELFF. The CDR3 DNA follows: TGCGCCAGCAGTTTTACAGGGAACGGGGAGCTGTTTTTT.

The rearrangement links TRBV29-1 to TRBJ2-7, with 12 nucleotides matching TRBD1. The junction had 12 bases not matched to a gene; V was cut back by 2 bases and J by 7 bases. The CDR3 contains 16 residues. CDR1 and CDR2 from the germline V gene are SQVTM and ANQGSEA. CDR3 bases: TGCAGCGTTGAAAGGGTAGGGACAGGGGGCGATTGGGAGCAGTACTTC. The encoded protein is CSVERVGTGGDWEQYF.

The V and J genes are TRBV28 and TRBJ1-6; unclear D gene. The CDR3 extends over 14 amino acids. V lost 3 bases and J 6 bases, leaving 9 bases between the germline ends. CDR1 MDHEN and CDR2 SYDVKM come from the germline V gene. The CDR3, as DNA: TGTGCCAGCAGTTTCGTACGGATTAATTCACCCCTCCACTTT. Encoded protein: CASSFVRINSPLHF.

This rearrangement joins TRBV14 to TRBJ2-1; D is ambiguous. CDR1 and CDR2 from the germline V gene are SGHDN and FVKESK. Trimming removed 1 base at V and 2 bases at J, with 9 bases between. The CDR3 consists of 15 residues. CDR3 sequence reads: CASSQGRFAYNEQFF. The CDR3 nucleotides read TGTGCCAGCAGCCAAGGGCGGTTTGCCTACAATGAGCAGTTCTTC.

Only a few counts were recorded for this clone. The genes are TRBV7-2 and TRBJ1-6; a weak D match, TRBD1 (6 bases). The V end lost 2 bases, the J end lost 7 bases, and 12 bases lay between the germline ends. The CDR3 spans 15 residues. Germline CDR1 is SGHTA and CDR2 is FQGNSA. As DNA, the CDR3 is TGTGCCAGCAGCTTATTGGACAGCCGGAATTCACCCCTCCACTTT. Translating gives CASSLLDSRNSPLHF. The whole variable domain, remainder taken from reference TRBV7-2 and TRBJ1-6, is GAGVSQSPSNKVTEKGKDVELRCDPISGHTALYWYRQSLGQGLEFLIYFQGNSAPDKSGLPSDRFSAERTGGSVSTLTIQRTQQEDSAVYLCASSLLDSRNSPLHFGNGTRLTVT.

The chain couples TRBV10-3 to TRBJ1-1, with D unresolved. The germline V and J ends were trimmed by 7 bases and 1 base, with 10 bases remaining between them. Per the germline V gene, CDR1 is ENHRY and CDR2 is SYGVKD. The CDR3 contains 13 residues. As DNA, the CDR3 is TGTGCCATCACGGGCACTACGAACACTGAAGCTTTCTTT. It translates to CAITGTTNTEAFF.

The chain couples TRBV25-1 to TRBJ1-3; tentatively, D is TRBD1 (6 bases). Germline V gene lookup returns CDR1 MGHDK and CDR2 SYGVNS. V was cut by 2 bases and J by 4 bases, with 12 bases left in between. CDR3 length equals 15 residues. This chain's CDR3 is CASSEGTIAGNTIYF. In DNA form, the CDR3 reads TGTGCCAGCAGTGAAGGGACAATCGCCGGAAACACCATATATTTT.

V and J are TRBV28 and TRBJ1-4; 7 positions agree with TRBD1. CDR3 length equals 15 residues. Losses at the gene ends were 4 bases for V and 4 bases for J; bases not matched to a gene: 6. The V gene's germline CDR1 is MDHEN and CDR2 SYDVKM. CDR3 bases: TGTGCCAGCAGTTGGGCAGGGGGGGATAATGAAAAACTGTTTTTT. Translated, it gives CASSWAGGDNEKLFF.

The rearrangement uses TRBV2 and TRBJ1-5; TRBD1 might be the D (5 bases). Germline CDR1 is SNHLY and CDR2 is FYNNEI. The CDR3 is 17 amino acids. The V and J ends lost 5 bases and 5 bases respectively, with 22 bases between them. The CDR3 nucleotides are TGTGCCAGCAGTAACCAGCCGGGACTTGGAGGGCATCAGCCCCAGCATTTT. Translated, it gives CASSNQPGLGGHQPQHF.

The J gene is TRBJ2-3, the V gene TRBV5-1; 7 bases match TRBD1. This CDR3 spans 15 amino acids. CDR1 and CDR2 from the germline V gene are SGHRS and YFSETQ. J lost 2 bases, V lost 2 bases, and 5 bases had no gene match. The CDR3 spells CASSFQDRNTDTQYF. In nucleotides, the CDR3 is TGCGCCAGCAGCTTTCAGGACAGGAACACAGATACGCAGTATTTT.

V and J are TRBV18 and TRBJ2-3; either TRBD1 or TRBD2 may supply D (6 bases each). V lost 2 bases and J lost 3, with 12 bases in between. The length of the CDR3 is 15 residues. Germline V gene data show CDR1 as KGHSH and CDR2 as LQKENI. In DNA form, the CDR3 reads TGTGCCAGCTCACCAATCACAGGGACTACAGATACGCAGTATTTT. It yields the protein CASSPITGTTDTQYF.

The chain has TRBV19 and TRBJ2-7; TRBD1 agrees at 11 bases. The V gene's germline CDR1 is LNHDA and CDR2 SQIVND (reference sequence). V lost 6 bases and J lost 4; bases outside the gene matches: 5. The CDR3 spans 14 residues. The CDR3 coding sequence is TGTGCCAGTAGACCGGGACAGGGGGAGTACGAGCAGTACTTC. It encodes CASRPGQGEYEQYF. Full variable domain (remainder filled in from reference TRBV19 and TRBJ2-7): DGGITQSPKYLFRKEGQNVTLSCEQNLNHDAMYWYRQDPGQGLRLIYYSQIVNDFQKGDIAEGYSVSREKKESFPLTVTSAQKNPTAFYLCASRPGQGEYEQYFGPGTRLTVT.

The chain couples TRBV27 to TRBJ1-6, with 10 bases fitting TRBD1. CDR1 is MNHEY and CDR2 is SMNVEV in the germline V gene (reference sequence). Trimming removed 1 base from V and 8 bases from J; junction bases left unmatched: 14. This CDR3 has 19 residues. The CDR3 reads CASSLYIVRGQGRDSPLHF. The CDR3 DNA is TGTGCCAGCAGTTTATATATCGTCCGGGGACAGGGGAGGGATTCACCCCTCCACTTT.

The rearrangement uses TRBV6-1 and TRBJ1-5; no definite D call. V lost 0 bases to trimming and J lost 4 bases, with 10 bases between them. The CDR3 covers 15 residues. The V gene's germline CDR1 is MNHNS and CDR2 SASEGT. CDR3 DNA: TGTGCCAGCAGTGAAGCGCTTCAGAGGAATCAGCCCCAGCATTTT. Residues: CASSEALQRNQPQHF.

The sample holds one count of this clone. The chain combines TRBV5-1 with TRBJ2-7, with D perhaps TRBD1 (6 bases). Germline V gives CDR1 SGHRS, CDR2 YFSETQ. Trimming cost V 2 bases and J 0 bases, with 9 bases left between them. The CDR3 has 14 amino acids. DNA of the CDR3: TGCGCCAGCAGCTTCAGGGGCGGCTCCTACGAGCAGTACTTC. It encodes CASSFRGGSYEQYF.

The chain has TRBV20-1 and TRBJ2-1, with D possibly called TRBD1 or TRBD2 (6 bases each). CDR3 length: 14 amino acids. From germline, CDR1 is DFQATT and CDR2 SNEGSKA (reference sequence). Trimming left V 3 bases short and J 8 bases short, with 17 bases between. The CDR3 reads CSASGGRRRDEQFF. The DNA for the CDR3 is TGCAGTGCTAGTGGGGGGCGGAGGCGGGATGAGCAGTTCTTC.

The gene calls are TRBV6-6 and TRBJ1-5; D ambiguous. The CDR3 loop spans 14 amino acids. Trimming left V 0 bases short and J 6 bases short, with 9 bases between. Germline CDR1 and CDR2: MNHNY and SVGAGI (reference sequence). This chain's CDR3 is CASSYSSPGQPQHF. CDR3 sequence (DNA): TGTGCCAGCAGTTACTCGAGTCCGGGTCAGCCCCAGCATTTT.